The present entry profiles one T cell receptor beta chain with its context. These data belong to a study of T cells after yellow fever vaccination. Trimming took 5 bases from V and 5 from J, leaving 12 bases between them. This CDR3 comprises 13 residues. TCRdb fed the 5' RACE reads into MiXCR, producing one record per CDR3 protein. The data contain about 340,000 distinct CDR3 sequences, about an eighth of them singletons. The chain couples TRBV12-3 or TRBV12-4 to TRBJ2-5; D may be TRBD1 (5 bases). This clonotype originated in a man aged 18 to 30 who received the YFV17D yellow fever vaccine. This specimen was CD4+ T cells sorted from PBMCs, taken 15 days after the yellow fever booster vaccination. CDR3 sequence (DNA): TGTGCCAGCAGTCCAGGGTCCATGGAGACCCAGTACTTC. Translated: CASSPGSMETQYF.